The 18 T cell receptor beta chains in this list originate from one sample, sequenced in a study of control samples from healthy donors and cancer patients (dated by TCRdb to the early 2020s). Library preparation was by the immunoSEQ multiplex PCR assay. Held by TCRdb, this immuneACCESS table contains in-frame sequences only and omits some clones. Under half of the omission traces to an unresolved V gene where checked; the cause of the rest is unknown. The sample yields 210,000 or so clones; approximately 90% were counted once. The ten largest clones represent roughly 1.9% of the sample. The sequenced sample consisted of blood. The receptors come from a man aged 25 to 40 in good health.

The table lists this clone with a count of one. Other DNA sequences within the sample encode an identical CDR3. This chain connects TRBV3-1 (or the pseudogene TRBV3-2) to TRBJ2-7; 11 nucleotides agree with TRBD1. The CDR3 spans 15 residues. The germline gives CDR1 LGHDT, CDR2 YNNKEL (reference sequence). The V segment lost 1 base and the J segment 7 bases; nucleotides outside the gene matches: 6. The CDR3 DNA follows: TGTGCCAGCAGCCAAGCCGGGACAGGGGGGTTGGAGCAGTACTTC. Translating gives CASSQAGTGGLEQYF.

J is TRBJ1-2 and V is TRBV6-5; 7 bases are shared with TRBD1. This CDR3 has 12 residues. Germline CDR1 reads MNHEY; CDR2 reads SVGAGI. V dropped 8 bases and J dropped 6; count of bases not matched to a gene: 6. DNA of the CDR3: TGTGCCAGCCGGGACAGTCTTCATGGCTACACCTTC. Translating it yields CASRDSLHGYTF.

The chain carries TRBV29-1 and TRBJ1-2, with TRBD1 as a possible D gene (6 bases). CDR1 and CDR2 (germline): SQVTM, ANQGSEA. This CDR3 has 13 residues. With 3 bases removed from V and 4 bases from J, the gap between germline ends came to 12 bases. The CDR3 spells CSVDTGRTYGYTF. CDR3 in DNA: TGCAGCGTTGATACAGGGAGGACCTATGGCTACACCTTC.

This chain uses TRBV29-1 with TRBJ2-3; 9 nucleotides line up with TRBD2. The CDR3 consists of 13 residues. CDR1 SQVTM and CDR2 ANQGSEA come from the germline V gene. With V trimmed by 7 bases and J by 0 bases, 2 bases remained unmatched. CDR3 region: CSASGASTDTQYF. The CDR3 DNA follows: TGCAGCGCTAGCGGGGCAAGCACAGATACGCAGTATTTT.

J is TRBJ1-2 and V is TRBV5-1, with D unclear. Trimming took off 4 bases at V and 8 bases at J, with 12 bases between the two ends. Germline assignment: CDR1 SGHRS and CDR2 YFSETQ. The CDR3 extends over 12 amino acids. CDR3 sequence (DNA): TGCGCCAGCAGCCCCTGGGAGGGAGGCTACACCTTC. Its translation is CASSPWEGGYTF.

The gene calls are TRBV21-1 and TRBJ2-7; TRBD1, as called in the table, went unchecked against the DNA. TRBV21-1 is flagged as a pseudogene. The CDR3 spans 13 residues. The CDR3 nucleotides are TGTGCCAGCAGCAGTAGGGACAGCTACGAGCAGTACTTC. The encoded protein is CASSSRDSYEQYF.

This clone came up once. This chain connects TRBV2 to TRBJ2-7, with 13 nucleotides matching TRBD2. CDR3 size: 15 residues. Germline V gene sequence: CDR1 SNHLY, CDR2 FYNNEI. Trimming took 6 bases from V and 5 from J; bases not matched to a gene: 7. The CDR3 DNA sequence: TGTGCCAGCAGCTCCACTAGCGGGGGGGTCCACGAGCAGTACTTC. This codes for CASSSTSGGVHEQYF. The full variable domain, in which reference TRBV2 and TRBJ2-7 provide the parts outside the CDR3, is EPEVTQTPSHQVTQMGQEVILRCVPISNHLYFYWYRQILGQKVEFLVSFYNNEISEKSEIFDDQFSVERPDGSNFTLKIRSTKLEDSAMYFCASSSTSGGVHEQYFGPGTRLTVT.

This rearrangement joins TRBV5-1 to TRBJ1-2; 9 bases map to TRBD1. Germline lookup yields CDR1 SGHRS and CDR2 YFSETQ. This CDR3 spans 16 amino acids. V shed 4 bases, J shed 1 base, and the junction held 8 bases outside the gene matches. The CDR3, as DNA: TGCGCCAGCAGCAAAACAGGGGGCCTCCGTAACTATGGCTACACCTTC. Encoded protein: CASSKTGGLRNYGYTF.

The chain employs TRBV29-1 and TRBJ2-7; no definite D call. This CDR3 region has 13 residues. Trimming removed 3 bases at V and 2 bases at J, with 11 bases between. CDR1 is SQVTM and CDR2 is ANQGSEA in the germline V gene. CDR3 bases: TGCAGCGTTGACTCAGCCAGCCCCTACGAGCAGTACTTC. Protein product: CSVDSASPYEQYF.

V and J are TRBV19 and TRBJ2-1; TRBD1 matches 9 bases. The J segment lost 3 bases and the V segment lost 4 bases, leaving 4 bases of the junction unmatched. The CDR3 loop spans 15 amino acids. Germline V gene data show CDR1 as LNHDA and CDR2 as SQIVND (reference sequence). For the CDR3, the DNA is TGTGCCAGTAGTAGGGGACAGGGACTCTACAATGAGCAGTTCTTC. Translating gives CASSRGQGLYNEQFF.

The rearrangement joins TRBV2 to TRBJ2-6; D is perhaps TRBD2 (5 bases). The CDR3 is made up of 15 amino acids. The V gene lost 3 bases and the J gene lost 2 bases, with 8 bases spanning the gap. The V gene's germline CDR1 is SNHLY and CDR2 FYNNEI. The DNA for the CDR3 is TGTGCCAGCAGTGACGAGGGAGCTGGGGCCAACGTCCTGACTTTC. Residues: CASSDEGAGANVLTF.

The V gene is TRBV19, the J gene TRBJ1-6; no reliable D call. Germline CDR1 LNHDA, CDR2 SQIVND (reference sequence). V lost 1 base and J lost 10, with 8 bases in between. The CDR3 is 13 amino acids. For the CDR3, the DNA is TGTGCCAGTAGTATAGGGGAAAAGTCACCCCTCCACTTT. Amino acids: CASSIGEKSPLHF.

This clone was seen just once. V and J are TRBV5-1 and TRBJ2-1, with unresolved D. The CDR3 extends over 13 amino acids. CDR1 is SGHRS and CDR2 is YFSETQ in the germline V gene. V was pared by 0 bases and J by 5 bases, with 6 bases between. DNA of the CDR3: TGCGCCAGCAGCTTGGAAGGGAACAATGAGCAGTTCTTC. Translated, it gives CASSLEGNNEQFF.

The chain has TRBV6-5 and TRBJ1-1; D may be TRBD1 (5 bases). V lost 6 bases to trimming and J lost 3 bases, with 14 bases between them. The CDR3 spans 14 residues. Per the germline V gene, CDR1 is MNHEY and CDR2 is SVGAGI. In nucleotides, the CDR3 is TGTGCCAGCAGCCCCAGACAGACTGACACTGAAGCTTTCTTT. It codes for CASSPRQTDTEAFF.

J is TRBJ1-2 and V is TRBV6-2 or TRBV6-3; D is possibly TRBD1 (5 bases). Germline assignment: CDR1 MNHEY and CDR2 SVGEGT. V was pared by 0 bases and J by 0 bases, with 5 bases between. The CDR3 runs 14 residues. The CDR3 DNA reads TGTGCCAGCAGTTACTCGACAGCTAACTATGGCTACACCTTC. It is translated as CASSYSTANYGYTF.

V usage is TRBV4-1 and J usage is TRBJ1-5; tentatively, D is TRBD1 (6 bases). The CDR3 spans 16 residues. Germline V gene lookup returns CDR1 MGHRA and CDR2 YSYEKL. V was pared by 0 bases and J by 4 bases, with 13 bases between. The CDR3 bases are TGCGCCAGCAGCCAAGATATTCAGGGGCCGAATCAGCCCCAGCATTTT. This codes for CASSQDIQGPNQPQHF.

The gene calls are TRBV24-1 and TRBJ2-2; D is perhaps TRBD1 (5 bases). This CDR3 region has 14 residues. In germline, CDR1 is KGHDR, CDR2 SFDVKD. The germline V and J ends were trimmed by 5 bases and 4 bases, with 10 bases remaining between them. For the CDR3, the DNA is TGTGCCACCAGTGTTCAGGGCGGCACCGGGGAGCTGTTTTTT. Amino acid sequence: CATSVQGGTGELFF.

The rearrangement joins TRBV6-5 to TRBJ1-1; D is unresolved. V was clipped by 2 bases and J by 7 bases, with 14 bases between them. Looked up from germline, CDR1 is MNHEY and CDR2 is SVGAGI. This CDR3 is 14 amino acids long. The CDR3 DNA reads as TGTGCCAGCAGTTACGTGGGATTGGGAGTTGAAGCTTTCTTT. This translates into CASSYVGLGVEAFF.